The 4 T cell receptor beta chains below all came from one sample that was sequenced in a study of tumor-infiltrating lymphocytes in primary liver carcinoma (dated by TCRdb to about 2017). Blood RNA was extracted from unsorted whole blood with TRIzol reagent; germline DNA came from the DNeasy Blood & Tissue kit. The sample was run on an Illumina HiSeq 2500. Using a constant-region primer and ProtoScript II reverse transcriptase, TCRbeta-specific cDNA was reverse-transcribed from 500 ng total RNA. Three nested multiplex PCR rounds, following a slightly modified ARM-PCR procedure, were used to build the TCRbeta libraries. Each of the first two PCR rounds ran for approximately 11 cycles and used multiplex TRBV1-TRBV30 forward primers together with a Cbeta reverse primer. TCRdb reworked the public reads: Q25 trimming with fastp, MiXCR clone assembly, productive beta chains retained. Duplicate CDR3 protein sequences are folded into a single record with the most common DNA and genes. The sample table records fewer than 350,000 distinct CDR3 sequences; roughly 61% of these occur just once. The leading ten clones occupy about 6.3% of the sample.

Sequences were obtained from peripheral blood. All receptors derive from a man aged 35-49 years with primary liver carcinoma and hepatitis B virus infection.

Details on this clonotype: At one boundary the junction diverges from the germline segment, which might be a read error. This chain links TRBV2 with TRBJ2-1; D is unresolved. The CDR3 extends over 11 amino acids. The germline gives CDR1 SNHLY, CDR2 FYNNEI. The CDR3 sequence is CANTLYNGQFF. The CDR3 DNA is TGTGCCAACACCCTCTACAATGGGCAGTTCTTC.

This clonotype occurred many times. The chain combines TRBV29-1 with TRBJ2-7; TRBD1 or TRBD2 may be the D gene (5 bases each). Germline V gene data show CDR1 as SQVTM and CDR2 as ANQGSEA. The CDR3 sequence is 11 residues long. V shed 5 bases and J shed 2 bases, with 7 bases lying between them. The CDR3 region is CSVRDAYEQYF. CDR3 sequence (DNA): TGCAGCGTTCGGGACGCCTACGAGCAGTACTTC.

This clonotype was recorded many times. This sequence joins TRBV6-2 or TRBV6-3 and TRBJ1-2, with a weak D call TRBD1 (6 bases). CDR1 and CDR2 (germline): MNHEY, SVGEGT. The V gene lost 6 bases and the J gene lost 7 bases, with 18 bases spanning the gap. The CDR3 contains 14 residues. The CDR3 protein is CASSTTPGVRGYTF. The CDR3 DNA is TGTGCCAGCAGCACGACCCCAGGGGTACGTGGCTACACCTTC.

This clonotype has just a few counts. The V and J genes are TRBV4-1 and TRBJ1-6; 9 nucleotides align to TRBD1. The CDR3 extends over 19 amino acids. Germline V gene lookup returns CDR1 MGHRA and CDR2 YSYEKL. V dropped 0 bases and J dropped 7; count of bases not matched to a gene: 13. The CDR3 nucleotides read TGCGCCAGCAGCCAAGATCGCCCCGGACAGGGGACCCTAAATTCACCCCTCCACTTT. Translation: CASSQDRPGQGTLNSPLHF.